This TCR beta chain derives from a study of blood T cell repertoires in COVID-19. V was shortened by 3 bases and J by 3 bases, with 13 bases between the two germline ends. Germline CDR1 KGHDR, CDR2 SFDVKD. This CDR3 is built from 15 residues. TCRdb keeps only in-frame clones here, not all; method: immunoSEQ multiplex PCR. The sample includes 50,000 to 60,000 clones, more than 65% of them seen just once. This clonotype originated in a man older than 75 with COVID-19, enrolled during active disease. Sequenced material: peripheral blood. The chain couples TRBV24-1 to TRBJ1-1, with D possibly matching TRBD1 (6 bases). The chain's CDR3 is CATSDHRAGDTEAFF. As DNA, the CDR3 is TGTGCCACCAGTGATCATAGGGCAGGGGACACTGAAGCTTTCTTT.